The 28 T cell receptor beta chains reported below all come from one sample, sequenced in a study of shared clonotypes between healthy human individuals. Sequencing was performed with immunoSEQ multiplex PCR; in TCRdb, only in-frame clones are kept and a portion is missing. The table includes approximately 500,000 clones, almost 97% detected once. Sample: naive CD4+ T cells sorted from blood. As to subset: CD45RA+ positively selected. All receptors derive from a woman in her twenties or thirties in good health.

The V call is TRBV30, the J call TRBJ1-3; D gene ambiguous. The CDR3 sequence is 13 residues long. V lost 4 bases and J lost 0, with 7 bases in between. Germline CDR1 and CDR2: GTSNPN and SVGIG (reference sequence). The CDR3 DNA follows: TGTGCCTGGAAGCAGTCCTCTGGAAACACCATATATTTT. Translation: CAWKQSSGNTIYF.

The chain is built from TRBV19 and TRBJ2-5; 13 nucleotides line up with TRBD2. TRBJ2-7 matches the DNA end more closely, so the J call is doubtful. Per the germline V gene, CDR1 is LNHDA and CDR2 is SQIVND (reference sequence). The CDR3 covers 16 residues. The CDR3: CASSRAGTSGDYEQYF. The CDR3 DNA follows: TGTGCCAGTAGTAGGGCCGGGACTAGCGGGGACTACGAGCAGTACTTC.

The chain carries TRBV29-1 and TRBJ2-5; TRBD2 might be the D (6 bases). V was pared by 8 bases and J by 1 base, with 20 bases between. Germline V CDR1 and CDR2: SQVTM, ANQGSEA. The CDR3 is 15 amino acids. The CDR3 loop is CSPGSISGLQETQYF. CDR3 bases: TGCAGCCCTGGAAGTATTAGCGGTCTCCAAGAGACCCAGTACTTC.

This chain joins TRBV10-2 and TRBJ2-7, with 7 bases aligning to TRBD2. The CDR3 sequence is 13 residues long. J lost 5 bases, V lost 3 bases, and 4 bases had no gene match. Germline V gene data show CDR1 as WSHSY and CDR2 as SAAADI. CDR3 DNA sequence: TGCGCCAGCAGTGACCGACTAGCCGACGAGCAGTACTTC. Protein: CASSDRLADEQYF.

The chain carries TRBV11-2 and TRBJ2-7; D remains ambiguous. Germline V lookup: CDR1 SGHAT, CDR2 FQNNGV. This CDR3 contains 14 residues. V gave up 3 bases and J gave up 0 bases, with 9 bases separating them. DNA of the CDR3: TGTGCCAGCAGCTTTTCTGCAAACTCCTACGAGCAGTACTTC. Protein sequence: CASSFSANSYEQYF. The full variable domain, completed using reference TRBV11-2 and TRBJ2-7, is EAGVAQSPRYKIIEKRQSVAFWCNPISGHATLYWYQQILGQGPKLLIQFQNNGVVDDSQLPKDRFSAERLKGVDSTLKIQPAKLEDSAVYLCASSFSANSYEQYFGPGTRLTVT.

This chain uses TRBV10-1 with TRBJ1-2; D is uncertain. The V gene lost 2 bases and the J gene lost 7 bases, with 20 bases spanning the gap. Germline lookup yields CDR1 WNHNN and CDR2 SYGVQD (reference sequence). The length of the CDR3 is 16 residues. The chain's CDR3 is CASSEAPSPSKRGYTF. The CDR3, as DNA: TGCGCCAGCAGTGAGGCCCCCAGCCCCAGCAAGCGTGGCTACACCTTC.

The chain couples TRBV28 to TRBJ2-7; 8 bases line up with TRBD1. The CDR3 runs to 15 residues. J lost 2 bases, V lost 2 bases, and 5 bases had no gene match. In germline, CDR1 is MDHEN, CDR2 SYDVKM. CDR3 residues: CASSLLTQGAYEQYF. The DNA for the CDR3 is TGTGCCAGCAGTTTACTAACACAGGGGGCCTACGAGCAGTACTTC. The complete variable domain, with remaining parts taken from reference TRBV28 and TRBJ2-7, reads DVKVTQSSRYLVKRTGEKVFLECVQDMDHENMFWYRQDPGLGLRLIYFSYDVKMKEKGDIPEGYSVSREKKERFSLILESASTNQTSMYLCASSLLTQGAYEQYFGPGTRLTVT.

This chain connects TRBV5-1 to TRBJ2-5, with a possible D match to TRBD2 (6 bases). This CDR3 is 14 amino acids long. The V end lost 4 bases, the J end lost 1 base, and 11 bases lay between the germline ends. Germline values: CDR1 SGHRS, CDR2 YFSETQ. CDR3 region: CASSPQGGQETQYF. Here the CDR3 DNA reads TGCGCCAGCAGCCCGCAGGGAGGCCAAGAGACCCAGTACTTC.

V is TRBV2 and J is TRBJ1-1; 8 bases agree with TRBD1. Looked up from germline, CDR1 is SNHLY and CDR2 is FYNNEI. The CDR3 has 14 residues. Trimming at V came to 8 bases and at J to 5 bases, leaving 10 bases not matched to a gene. CDR3 residues: CASDAGQGWTEAFF. CDR3 nucleotides: TGTGCCAGCGATGCCGGACAGGGATGGACTGAAGCTTTCTTT.

The chain recombines TRBV19 with TRBJ2-1; 11 bases fit TRBD1. V trimming: 3 bases; J trimming: 0 bases; junction bases outside the gene matches: 4. The CDR3 has 17 amino acids. The germline V gene has CDR1 LNHDA and CDR2 SQIVND (reference sequence). CDR3 bases: TGTGCCAGTAGTATGTGGGACAGGGGGAGCTCCTACAATGAGCAGTTCTTC. It specifies CASSMWDRGSSYNEQFF.

The chain recombines TRBV28 with TRBJ1-3, with unresolved D. V was cut by 2 bases and J by 0 bases, with 8 bases left in between. Germline V gene sequence: CDR1 MDHEN, CDR2 SYDVKM. The CDR3 contains 15 residues. The CDR3 spells CASSLGQPSGNTIYF. The CDR3 DNA sequence: TGTGCCAGCAGTTTAGGGCAGCCCTCTGGAAACACCATATATTTT.

The genes are TRBV28 and TRBJ1-5; the match to TRBD1 covers 7 bases. The CDR3 is made up of 15 amino acids. Unmatched junction bases numbered 6, after V lost 6 bases and J lost 1 base. Germline lookup yields CDR1 MDHEN and CDR2 SYDVKM. CDR3 protein: CASSRTTGSNQPQHF. The CDR3 DNA is TGTGCCAGCAGCCGAACGACAGGGAGCAATCAGCCCCAGCATTTT.

The chain recombines TRBV4-1 with TRBJ2-5; TRBD2 matches at 13 bases. Germline lookup yields CDR1 MGHRA and CDR2 YSYEKL. This CDR3 region has 17 residues. J gave up 2 bases and V 4 bases, and 7 bases lay outside the gene matches. CDR3 region: CASSPRKGLAGQETQYF. The DNA for the CDR3 is TGCGCCAGCAGCCCTAGAAAGGGACTAGCGGGACAAGAGACCCAGTACTTC.

The chain uses TRBV10-3 and TRBJ2-1, with TRBD2 identical over 11 bases. Unmatched junction bases numbered 1, after V lost 0 bases and J lost 6 bases. The germline CDR1 and CDR2 sequences are ENHRY and SYGVKD. The CDR3 consists of 15 residues. DNA of the CDR3: TGTGCCATCAGTGAGTCCACTAGCGGGAGCAATGAGCAGTTCTTC. Residues: CAISESTSGSNEQFF.

This chain joins TRBV2 and TRBJ2-7; D remains ambiguous. V was shortened by 0 bases and J by 0 bases, with 9 bases between the two germline ends. The CDR3 covers 15 residues. Germline-derived CDR1 and CDR2 are SNHLY and FYNNEI. For the CDR3, the DNA is TGTGCCAGCAGTGAAGCGGTGCCCGCCTCCTACGAGCAGTACTTC. Protein product: CASSEAVPASYEQYF.

The rearrangement uses TRBV28 and TRBJ1-4; no clear D. V lost 1 base to trimming and J lost 3 bases, with 12 bases between them. The CDR3 sequence is 16 residues long. CDR1 MDHEN and CDR2 SYDVKM come from the germline V gene. CDR3 DNA: TGTGCCAGCAGTTTATCCCCGACACTACCTAATGAAAAACTGTTTTTT. The encoded protein is CASSLSPTLPNEKLFF.

The chain links TRBV11-2 to TRBJ2-1, with 7 bases lining up with TRBD2. CDR3 length: 15 residues. The germline gives CDR1 SGHAT, CDR2 FQNNGV. J gave up 2 bases and V 3 bases, and 4 bases lay outside the gene matches. The CDR3 DNA reads as TGTGCCAGCAGCTTTAGCGGGTCAGCCTACAATGAGCAGTTCTTC. Translated, it gives CASSFSGSAYNEQFF.

The CDR3 DNA sequence: TGTGCCAGCAGCCGGGGACAGCCTAATGAAAAACTGTTTTTT. Protein sequence: CASSRGQPNEKLFF. This chain uses TRBV5-6 with TRBJ1-4, with 7 nucleotides matching TRBD1. V was clipped by 4 bases and J by 3 bases; unmatched bases: 3. The germline V gene encodes CDR1 SGHDT and CDR2 YYEEEE. CDR3 length equals 14 residues.

The genes are TRBV6-4 and TRBJ2-1, with 11 bases matching TRBD2. V lost 2 bases to trimming and J lost 7 bases; unmatched junction nucleotides: 4. From germline, CDR1 is MRHNA and CDR2 SNTAGT. This CDR3 has 15 amino acids. The CDR3 spells CASSDETSGKNEQFF. The CDR3 DNA reads as TGTGCCAGCAGTGACGAGACTAGCGGGAAAAATGAGCAGTTCTTC.

This chain links TRBV4-1 with TRBJ2-5; 7 bases align to TRBD2. The CDR3 extends over 16 amino acids. Trimming cost V 1 base and J 5 bases; bases outside gene matches: 10. Germline CDR1 is MGHRA and CDR2 is YSYEKL. DNA of the CDR3: TGCGCCAGCAGCCAAGTGGGGGGAGGGCCGTGGGAGACCCAGTACTTC. It yields the protein CASSQVGGGPWETQYF.

This clone appeared once. The chain combines TRBV6-6 with TRBJ2-7; the match to TRBD1 covers 7 bases. Losses at the gene ends were 7 bases for V and 2 bases for J; bases not matched to a gene: 5. The CDR3 spans 13 residues. Per the germline V gene, CDR1 is MNHNY and CDR2 is SVGAGI (reference sequence). The CDR3 reads CASIRQGTYEQYF. The CDR3 nucleotides are TGTGCCAGCATCCGACAGGGAACCTACGAGCAGTACTTC.

CDR3 bases: TGTGCCAGCAACACAGGGGGACCCTACGAGCAGTACTTC. It translates to CASNTGGPYEQYF. V and J are TRBV2 and TRBJ2-7; 8 bases match TRBD1. CDR3 length: 13 residues. Germline values: CDR1 SNHLY, CDR2 FYNNEI. Losses at the gene ends were 7 bases for V and 2 bases for J; bases not matched to a gene: 4.

V and J are TRBV9 and TRBJ2-3; D gene uncertain. Germline values: CDR1 SGDLS, CDR2 YYNGEE. V shed 3 bases and J shed 2 bases, with 19 bases lying between them. The CDR3 sequence is 17 residues long. The CDR3 DNA reads as TGTGCCAGCAGCGCTACGCTGGATGGGGTAGCCACAGATACGCAGTATTTT. Translating gives CASSATLDGVATDTQYF.

This clone was seen only once. This chain's CDR3 is CASSYVPGGDTQYF. The CDR3 DNA reads as TGTGCCAGCAGTTACGTACCTGGTGGAGATACGCAGTATTTT. The chain links TRBV6-5 to TRBJ2-3, with D hard to call. V dropped 2 bases and J dropped 5 bases, with 11 bases sitting between them. The CDR3 has 14 amino acids. CDR1 and CDR2 from the germline V gene are MNHEY and SVGAGI.

As concerns this clone: At one of its ends the junction is not consistent with the germline gene, which may arise from a read error. The chain couples TRBV7-2 to TRBJ2-3, with TRBD2 as a possible D gene (6 bases). Germline loops: CDR1 SGHTA, CDR2 FQGNSA. CDR3 length: 12 residues. CDR3 coding DNA: TGTGCCAGCAGCTTAGCTAAACGACTTAGCGGTTTT. Protein sequence: CASSLAKRLSGF. Using reference TRBV7-2 and TRBJ2-3 for the parts outside the CDR3, the full variable domain is GAGVSQSPSNKVTEKGKDVELRCDPISGHTALYWYRQSLGQGLEFLIYFQGNSAPDKSGLPSDRFSAERTGGSVSTLTIQRTQQEDSAVYLCASSLAKRLSGFGPGTRLTVL.

Notes on this clone: The same CDR3 is also encoded by other DNA sequences in this sample. This rearrangement joins TRBV28 to TRBJ2-7, with 9 bases aligning to TRBD1. The V and J ends lost 4 bases and 1 base, in that order; junction bases with no gene match: 5. CDR1 MDHEN and CDR2 SYDVKM come from the germline V gene. This CDR3 comprises 15 residues. CDR3 sequence reads: CASSSSGTGSYEQYF. The CDR3 coding sequence is TGTGCCAGCAGTTCCTCCGGGACAGGGTCCTACGAGCAGTACTTC.

This chain uses TRBV11-2 with TRBJ2-1; 10 bases agree with TRBD2. The length of the CDR3 is 14 residues. The ends lost 5 bases at V and 9 bases at J; junction bases unmatched: 7. Germline lookup yields CDR1 SGHAT and CDR2 FQNNGV. The CDR3 sequence: CASSAGVAGGEQFF. In DNA, the CDR3 is TGTGCCAGCAGCGCAGGGGTAGCGGGAGGTGAGCAGTTCTTC.

The chain couples TRBV19 to TRBJ2-5; TRBD1 agrees at 11 bases. With the DNA end fitting TRBJ2-7 better, the J assignment may be wrong. The germline gives CDR1 LNHDA, CDR2 SQIVND (reference sequence). This CDR3 is 16 amino acids long. CDR3 bases: TGTGCCAGTAGTACGAACGGACAGGGGGCGAGATACGAGCAGTACTTC. Its translation: CASSTNGQGARYEQYF.